This T cell receptor (beta chain) is drawn from a study of OX40 agonist ivuxolimab in advanced cancers. Across the study: The study treated patients with ivuxolimab, an agonistic anti-OX40 (CD134) antibody. Study-wide findings and caveats: Partial responders at 0.1-3.0 mg/kg had among the lowest clonal expansion. Normalized expansion of T-cell clones was also low for some nonresponders.

This CDR3 region has 16 residues. V lost 7 bases to trimming and J lost 3 bases, with 20 bases between them. Germline V gives CDR1 SGHTA, CDR2 FQGNSA. To note about this clone: As yet, its antigen is unknown.

Libraries were prepared by immunoSEQ multiplex PCR; TCRdb keeps only in-frame clonotypes and omits some of them. The sample includes about 93,000 clones, roughly 91% of them seen just once. The material was CD4+ or CD8+ T cells sorted from blood, obtained in a trial of the OX40 agonist ivuxolimab. V usage is TRBV7-2 and J usage is TRBJ2-3, with D maybe TRBD1 (5 bases). This TCR came from an adult with an advanced solid tumor such as melanoma, head and neck, liver or kidney cancer. DNA for the CDR3: TGTGCCAGCAACCCTCGGAGACAGAGTGGGACAGATACGCAGTATTTT. Translating it yields CASNPRRQSGTDTQYF.